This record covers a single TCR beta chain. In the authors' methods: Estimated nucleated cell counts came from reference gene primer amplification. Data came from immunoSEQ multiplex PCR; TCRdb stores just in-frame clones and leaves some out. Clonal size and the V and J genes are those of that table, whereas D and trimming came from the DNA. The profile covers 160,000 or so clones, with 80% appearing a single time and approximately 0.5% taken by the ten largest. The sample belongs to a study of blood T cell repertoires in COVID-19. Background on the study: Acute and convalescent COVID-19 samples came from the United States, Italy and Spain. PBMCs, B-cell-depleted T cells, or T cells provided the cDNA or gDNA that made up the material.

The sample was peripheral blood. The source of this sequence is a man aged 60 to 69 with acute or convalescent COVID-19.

The CDR3 sequence: CASWGESSGNTIYF. The CDR3 coding sequence is TGCGCCTCGTGGGGGGAATCCTCTGGAAACACCATATATTTT. This rearrangement joins TRBV5-1 to TRBJ1-3; the D gene is possibly TRBD1 (5 bases). There are 14 residues in the CDR3. CDR1 is SGHRS and CDR2 is YFSETQ in the germline V gene. Between the trimmed V and J ends, which lost 10 bases and 0 bases, there was a span of 14 bases.